A single sample is the source of the 20 T cell receptor beta chains below, sequenced in a study of radiation and T cells in renal cell carcinoma. The sample's time point: baseline pretreatment blood. Treatment: 15 Gy SBRT to primary tumor, nephrectomy 4 weeks later. The data were produced by immunoSEQ multiplex PCR, yet TCRdb's version contains in-frame clones alone and is incomplete. The table lists 150,000 or so clones, less than 90% of them singletons. Source: blood, taken from a patient whose treatment included radiotherapy and nephrectomy. All receptors come from a woman in her 70s with renal cell carcinoma.

This rearrangement joins TRBV9 to TRBJ2-5; 9 bases fit TRBD1. This CDR3 region has 15 residues. After removal of 4 bases from V and 4 bases from J, the junction contained 8 bases not matched to a gene. CDR1 is SGDLS and CDR2 is YYNGEE in the germline V gene. The CDR3 region has the DNA TGTGCCAGCAGCTTCTCTGGACAGGGGACAGAGACCCAGTACTTC. Its protein product is CASSFSGQGTETQYF.

This clone was seen only a few times. The chain recombines TRBV5-1 with TRBJ2-2; 10 bases are shared with TRBD2. This CDR3 comprises 15 residues. The junction had 5 bases not matched to a gene; V was cut back by 3 bases and J by 6 bases. Germline CDR1 and CDR2: SGHRS and YFSETQ. The CDR3 is CASSSGLASAGELFF. The CDR3 DNA is TGCGCCAGCAGCTCGGGACTAGCGTCCGCCGGGGAGCTGTTTTTT.

This rearrangement joins TRBV25-1 to TRBJ2-7, with D perhaps given as TRBD1 or TRBD2 (6 bases each). The V and J ends lost 3 bases and 3 bases respectively, with 12 bases between them. The CDR3 runs to 14 residues. Germline lookup yields CDR1 MGHDK and CDR2 SYGVNS. As DNA, the CDR3 is TGTGCCAGCAGTGATACGGGGGCTATCTACGAGCAGTACTTC. The encoded protein is CASSDTGAIYEQYF.

This chain connects TRBV5-1 to TRBJ2-1; a weak D match, TRBD2 (5 bases). Germline V gives CDR1 SGHRS, CDR2 YFSETQ. Trimming cost V 0 bases and J 0 bases, with 7 bases left between them. The CDR3 is 15 amino acids. The CDR3 loop reads CASSLDSGSYNEQFF. The CDR3 region has the DNA TGCGCCAGCAGCTTGGACAGCGGCTCCTACAATGAGCAGTTCTTC. The variable domain in full, completed from reference TRBV5-1 and TRBJ2-1, reads KAGVTQTPRYLIKTRGQQVTLSCSPISGHRSVSWYQQTPGQGLQFLFEYFSETQRNKGNFPGRFSGRQFSNSRSEMNVSTLELGDSALYLCASSLDSGSYNEQFFGPGTRLTVL.

The CDR3 DNA is TGTGCCAGCAGTGCAAAGGGTGGAGACGGACAGTTCTTC. This sequence encodes CASSAKGGDGQFF. This rearrangement joins TRBV6-1 to TRBJ2-1, with D unclear. The V end was cut by 4 bases, the J end by 13 bases, with 17 bases between. Per germline, CDR1 MNHNS and CDR2 SASEGT. CDR3 length: 13 amino acids.

The V call is TRBV5-1, the J call TRBJ1-1; no clear D gene. With 7 bases removed from V and 1 base from J, the gap between germline ends came to 14 bases. Germline assignment: CDR1 SGHRS and CDR2 YFSETQ. CDR3 length: 14 residues. As DNA, the CDR3 is TGCGCCAGCTACTTGTCAGCGGGGAACACTGAAGCTTTCTTT. Residues: CASYLSAGNTEAFF.

The gene calls are TRBV30 and TRBJ1-1, with a tentative D call TRBD1 (5 bases). The CDR3 contains 15 residues. Germline CDR1 is GTSNPN and CDR2 is SVGIG (reference sequence). Trimming removed 0 bases from V and 2 bases from J, with 13 bases in between. The CDR3 loop is CAWSVRGRLNTEAFF. For the CDR3, the DNA is TGTGCCTGGAGTGTAAGGGGACGGTTAAACACTGAAGCTTTCTTT.

V usage is TRBV4-3 and J usage is TRBJ2-2; perhaps TRBD2 as D (5 bases). V dropped 0 bases and J dropped 6 bases, with 14 bases sitting between them. Germline CDR1 is LGHNA and CDR2 is YSLEER. This CDR3 comprises 16 residues. The CDR3 bases are TGCGCCAGCAGCCAAGAGATGAGGGTCTTGGCCGGGGAGCTGTTTTTT. Residues: CASSQEMRVLAGELFF.

The count of this clone is one. The chain employs TRBV11-2 and TRBJ2-5; D is unclear. The germline V gene encodes CDR1 SGHAT and CDR2 FQNNGV. This CDR3 spans 14 amino acids. V lost 5 bases and J lost 1, with 11 bases in between. The CDR3 DNA reads as TGTGCCAGCAGCGAAACTGGGTCCCAAGAGACCCAGTACTTC. Translated: CASSETGSQETQYF.

This chain joins TRBV4-3 and TRBJ2-1; D may be TRBD1 or TRBD2 (6 bases each). Trimming took 1 base from V and 0 from J, leaving 16 bases between them. From germline, CDR1 is LGHNA and CDR2 YSLEER. The CDR3 sequence is 18 residues long. The CDR3 region has the DNA TGCGCCAGCAGCCAAGGGACAAGGGGGGCCCTCTCCTACAATGAGCAGTTCTTC. The encoded protein is CASSQGTRGALSYNEQFF.

V gene TRBV2 combines with J gene TRBJ2-5; TRBD2 matches at 9 bases. Germline values: CDR1 SNHLY, CDR2 FYNNEI. The CDR3 is 15 amino acids. V lost 6 bases and J lost 5; bases outside the gene matches: 10. CDR3 sequence (DNA): TGTGCCAGCAGCCAAAACAGCGGGGGGAGGGAGACCCAGTACTTC. It yields the protein CASSQNSGGRETQYF.

This clone was counted a few times. This chain uses TRBV18 with TRBJ2-2; tentatively, D is TRBD1 (6 bases). The germline CDR1 and CDR2 sequences are KGHSH and LQKENI. The length of the CDR3 is 16 residues. V lost 5 bases and J lost 2, with 15 bases in between. Here the CDR3 reads CASSFSPGQNTGELFF. CDR3 in DNA: TGTGCCAGCTCATTCTCTCCGGGACAAAACACCGGGGAGCTGTTTTTT.

The chain joins TRBV5-1 to TRBJ2-1; possibly TRBD1 or TRBD2 for D (6 bases each). The ends were cut back, 1 base at V and 2 bases at J, with 25 bases in the middle. CDR1 is SGHRS and CDR2 is YFSETQ in the germline V gene. The CDR3 loop spans 20 amino acids. The CDR3 nucleotides read TGCGCCAGCAGCTTGATTCCCTTGCGGGGTGGAGCAGGGGCCTACAATGAGCAGTTCTTC. Translating gives CASSLIPLRGGAGAYNEQFF.

V gene TRBV9 combines with J gene TRBJ2-3, with TRBD1 matching over 7 bases. Germline CDR1 and CDR2: SGDLS and YYNGEE. This CDR3 has 15 amino acids. With V trimmed by 4 bases and J by 0 bases, 5 bases remained unmatched. CDR3 nucleotides: TGTGCCAGCAGCACTACAGGGGAAAGCACAGATACGCAGTATTTT. It translates to CASSTTGESTDTQYF.

This chain links TRBV7-2 with TRBJ2-6; no clear D. Trimming pared 5 bases from V and 2 bases from J, leaving 7 bases between. The CDR3 loop spans 14 amino acids. Germline assignment: CDR1 SGHTA and CDR2 FQGNSA. The CDR3 nucleotides read TGTGCCAGCAGCGAGCTTACTGGGGCCAACGTCCTGACTTTC. Translating it yields CASSELTGANVLTF.

This chain's CDR3 is CASSATSGGANEQFF. CDR3 DNA: TGTGCCAGCAGCGCGACTAGCGGGGGGGCCAATGAGCAGTTCTTC. This rearrangement joins TRBV5-4 to TRBJ2-1; 14 nucleotides agree with TRBD2. The CDR3 length is 15 residues. The J segment lost 6 bases and the V segment lost 4 bases, leaving 3 bases of the junction unmatched. The germline V gene has CDR1 SGHNT and CDR2 YYREEE (reference sequence).

The gene calls are TRBV2 and TRBJ2-5; 13 positions agree with TRBD2. The CDR3 consists of 16 residues. After removal of 4 bases from V and 5 bases from J, the junction contained 7 bases not matched to a gene. Germline CDR1 reads SNHLY; CDR2 reads FYNNEI. The CDR3 loop reads CASSGALAGGRETQYF. CDR3 DNA sequence: TGTGCCAGCAGTGGTGCACTAGCGGGGGGGCGGGAGACCCAGTACTTC.

This clone was seen only a few times. The rearrangement links TRBV4-3 to TRBJ2-5; possibly TRBD2 for D (6 bases). The CDR3 runs 14 residues. Trimming took 1 base from V and 5 from J, leaving 11 bases between them. CDR1 and CDR2 from the germline V gene are LGHNA and YSLEER. The CDR3 region has the DNA TGCGCCAGCAGCCAAGGCCTGGGGAGGGAGACCCAGTACTTC. This translates into CASSQGLGRETQYF.

This clone came up once. The chain links TRBV7-9 to TRBJ2-2; 10 bases fit TRBD1. This CDR3 spans 16 amino acids. J was trimmed by 4 bases and V by 5 bases; bases with no gene match: 7. Germline V CDR1 and CDR2: SEHNR, FQNEAQ (reference sequence). As DNA, the CDR3 is TGTGCCAGCAGCATAGACAGGGGGCGGATCACCGGGGAGCTGTTTTTT. The encoded protein is CASSIDRGRITGELFF.

Notes on this clone: The sample carries other DNA sequences with the same CDR3. The V and J genes are TRBV9 and TRBJ2-1, with TRBD2 matching over 9 bases. This CDR3 region has 14 residues. Germline V gives CDR1 SGDLS, CDR2 YYNGEE. Trimming at V came to 0 bases and at J to 5 bases, leaving 0 bases not matched to a gene. The CDR3 DNA follows: TGTGCCAGCAGCGTAGGCGGGGGGGACAATGAGCAGTTCTTC. Amino acid sequence: CASSVGGGDNEQFF.